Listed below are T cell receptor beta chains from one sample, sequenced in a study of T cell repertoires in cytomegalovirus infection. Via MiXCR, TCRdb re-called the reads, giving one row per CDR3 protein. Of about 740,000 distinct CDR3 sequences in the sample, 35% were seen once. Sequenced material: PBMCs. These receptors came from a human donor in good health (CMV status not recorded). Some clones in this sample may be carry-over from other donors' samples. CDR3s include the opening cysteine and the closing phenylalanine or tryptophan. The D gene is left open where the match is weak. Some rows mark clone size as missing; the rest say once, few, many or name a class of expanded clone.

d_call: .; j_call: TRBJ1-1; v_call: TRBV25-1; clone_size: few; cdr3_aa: CASGLGVTEAFF; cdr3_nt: TGTGCCAGCGGTTTAGGGGTAACTGAAGCTTTCTTT
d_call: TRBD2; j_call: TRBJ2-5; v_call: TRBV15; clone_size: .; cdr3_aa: CATSRVPRGRGARETQYF; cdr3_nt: TGTGCCACCAGCAGAGTCCCCCGGGGGCGGGGGGCCAGAGAGACCCAGTACTTC
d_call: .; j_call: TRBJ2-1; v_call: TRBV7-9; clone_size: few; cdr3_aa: CASRFQQGGSYNEQFF; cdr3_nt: TGTGCCAGCAGGTTTCAACAGGGAGGGTCCTACAATGAGCAGTTCTTC
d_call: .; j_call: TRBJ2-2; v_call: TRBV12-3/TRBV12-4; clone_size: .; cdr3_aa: CASSFRGWTGELFF; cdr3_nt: TGTGCCAGCAGCTTCAGGGGATGGACCGGGGAGCTGTTTTTT
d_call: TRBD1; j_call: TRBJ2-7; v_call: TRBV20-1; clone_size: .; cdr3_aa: CSAQPGTGAFYEQYF; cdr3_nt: TGCAGTGCTCAACCCGGGACAGGGGCCTTCTACGAGCAGTACTTC
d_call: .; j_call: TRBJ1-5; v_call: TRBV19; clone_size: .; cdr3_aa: CASSTVDNQPQHF; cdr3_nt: TGTGCCAGTAGTACAGTCGATAATCAGCCCCAGCATTTT
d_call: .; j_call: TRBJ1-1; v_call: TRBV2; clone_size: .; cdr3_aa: CASSRTGRIGTEAFF; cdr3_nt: TGTGCCAGCAGTAGAACAGGGAGGATCGGGACTGAAGCTTTCTTT
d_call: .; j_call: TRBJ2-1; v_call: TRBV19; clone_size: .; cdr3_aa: CASGPHYNEQFF; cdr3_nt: TGTGCCAGTGGACCGCACTACAATGAGCAGTTCTTC
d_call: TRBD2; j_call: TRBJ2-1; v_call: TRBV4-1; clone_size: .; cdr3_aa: CASSHGTSGFYNEQFF; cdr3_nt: TGTGCCAGCAGCCATGGGACTAGCGGATTCTACAATGAGCAGTTCTTC
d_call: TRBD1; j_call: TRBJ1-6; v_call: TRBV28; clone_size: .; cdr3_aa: CASSSWTGKMAPLHF; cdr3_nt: TGTGCCAGCAGTTCTTGGACAGGGAAGATGGCACCCCTCCACTTT
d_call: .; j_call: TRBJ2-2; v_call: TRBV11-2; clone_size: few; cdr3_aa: CASSSLRDNTGELFF; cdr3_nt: TGTGCCAGCAGCTCCCTCCGGGACAACACCGGGGAGCTGTTTTTT
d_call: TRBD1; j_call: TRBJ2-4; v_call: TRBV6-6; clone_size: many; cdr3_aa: CASSSKGQLAKNIQYF; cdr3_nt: TGTGCCAGCAGTTCCAAGGGACAGCTAGCCAAAAACATTCAGTACTTC
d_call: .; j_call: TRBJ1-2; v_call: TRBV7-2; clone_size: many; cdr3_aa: CASSFGTGTNYGYTF; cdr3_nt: TGTGCCAGCAGCTTCGGAACAGGCACTAACTATGGCTACACCTTC
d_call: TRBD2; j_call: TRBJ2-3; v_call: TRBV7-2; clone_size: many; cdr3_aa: CASSFQSGDTDTQYF; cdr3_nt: TGTGCCAGCAGCTTCCAGAGCGGGGACACAGATACGCAGTATTTT
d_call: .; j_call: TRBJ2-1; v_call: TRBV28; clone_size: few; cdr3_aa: CASSPAGAGVDYEQFF; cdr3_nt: TGTGCCAGCAGCCCTGCAGGGGCGGGAGTCGATTATGAGCAGTTCTTC
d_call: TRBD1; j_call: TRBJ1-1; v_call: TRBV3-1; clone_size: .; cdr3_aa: CASSRDSLSGTEAFF; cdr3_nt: TGTGCCAGCAGCCGGGACAGTCTCTCGGGCACTGAAGCTTTCTTT
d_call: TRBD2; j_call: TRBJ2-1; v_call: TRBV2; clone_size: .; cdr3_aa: CASSPLAGVIVNEQFF; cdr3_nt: TGTGCCAGCAGTCCGTTAGCGGGAGTAATAGTCAATGAGCAGTTCTTC
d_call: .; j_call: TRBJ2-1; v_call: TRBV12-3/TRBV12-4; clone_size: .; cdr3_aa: CASSLDGPTGYNEQFF; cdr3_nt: TGTGCCAGCAGTTTAGATGGCCCAACAGGTTACAATGAGCAGTTCTTC
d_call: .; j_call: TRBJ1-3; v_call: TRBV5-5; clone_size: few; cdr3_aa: CASSLAQPHGNTIYF; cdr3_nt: TGTGCCAGCAGCTTGGCACAGCCACACGGAAACACCATATATTTT
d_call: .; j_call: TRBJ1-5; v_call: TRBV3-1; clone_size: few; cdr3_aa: CASSQDGGRGNQPQHF; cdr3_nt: TGTGCCAGCAGCCAAGATGGGGGGCGGGGGAATCAGCCCCAGCATTTT
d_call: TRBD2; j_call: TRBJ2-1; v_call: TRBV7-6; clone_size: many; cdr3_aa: CASSLLAGGGTDEQFF; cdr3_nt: TGTGCCAGCAGCTTACTCGCGGGAGGGGGGACGGATGAGCAGTTCTTC
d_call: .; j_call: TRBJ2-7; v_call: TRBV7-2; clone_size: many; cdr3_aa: CASSLVSPGKMGEQYF; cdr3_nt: TGTGCCAGCAGCTTAGTATCGCCAGGGAAGATGGGCGAGCAGTACTTC
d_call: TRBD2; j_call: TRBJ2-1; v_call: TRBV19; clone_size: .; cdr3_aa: CASRPGTSRIDEQFF; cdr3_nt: TGTGCCAGTAGACCCGGGACTAGCAGGATTGATGAGCAGTTCTTC
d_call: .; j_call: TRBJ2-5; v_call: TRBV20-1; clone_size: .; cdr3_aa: CSAGTGTKETQYF; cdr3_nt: TGCAGTGCTGGAACCGGGACAAAAGAGACCCAGTACTTC
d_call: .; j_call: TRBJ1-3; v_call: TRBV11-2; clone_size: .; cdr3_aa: CASSLMGNTIYF; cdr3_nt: TGTGCCAGCAGCTTAATGGGAAACACCATATATTTT
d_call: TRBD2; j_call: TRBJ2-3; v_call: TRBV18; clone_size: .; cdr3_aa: CASSPPSGGITDTQYF; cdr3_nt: TGTGCCAGCTCACCACCTAGCGGGGGGATAACAGATACGCAGTATTTT
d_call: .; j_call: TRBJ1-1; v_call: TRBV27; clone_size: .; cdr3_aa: CASSLLGQRNTEAFF; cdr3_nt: TGTGCCAGCAGTTTATTAGGGCAGAGAAACACTGAAGCTTTCTTT
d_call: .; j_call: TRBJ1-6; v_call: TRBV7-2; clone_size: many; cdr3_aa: CASSLAAGSPLHF; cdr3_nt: TGTGCCAGCAGCTTAGCAGCTGGCTCACCCCTCCACTTT